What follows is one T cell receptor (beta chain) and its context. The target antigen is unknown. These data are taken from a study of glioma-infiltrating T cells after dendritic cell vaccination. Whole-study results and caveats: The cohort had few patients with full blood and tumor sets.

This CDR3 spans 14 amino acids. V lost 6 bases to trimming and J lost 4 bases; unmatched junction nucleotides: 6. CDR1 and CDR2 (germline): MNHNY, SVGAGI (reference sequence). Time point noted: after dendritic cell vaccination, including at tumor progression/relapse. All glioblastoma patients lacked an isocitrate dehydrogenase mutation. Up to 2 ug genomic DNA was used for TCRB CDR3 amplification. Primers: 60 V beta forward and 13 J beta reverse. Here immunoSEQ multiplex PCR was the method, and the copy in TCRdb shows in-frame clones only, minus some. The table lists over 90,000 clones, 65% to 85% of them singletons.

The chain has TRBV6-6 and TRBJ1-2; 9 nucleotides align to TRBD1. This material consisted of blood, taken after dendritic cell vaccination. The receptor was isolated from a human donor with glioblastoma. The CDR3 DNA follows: TGTGCCAGCAGGCCGGGACAGGGAGTCTATGGCTACACCTTC. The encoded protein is CASRPGQGVYGYTF.